Listed here are 5 T cell receptor beta chains from one sample, sequenced in a study of blood T cell repertoires in COVID-19. TCRdb keeps only in-frame clones here, not all; method: immunoSEQ multiplex PCR. The table lists some 270,000 clones, roughly nine tenths of them singletons. Sequenced: peripheral blood. These receptors were taken from a man aged 45 to 65 with acute or convalescent COVID-19.

This clone was counted a few times. The genes are TRBV9 and TRBJ1-5; TRBD1 might be the D (5 bases). There are 15 residues in the CDR3. The V gene lost 3 bases and the J gene lost 0 bases, with 10 bases spanning the gap. Germline lookup yields CDR1 SGDLS and CDR2 YYNGEE. The CDR3 bases are TGTGCCAGCAGCGAGGGGATCGTTAGCAATCAGCCCCAGCATTTT. It yields the protein CASSEGIVSNQPQHF.

Only one count was recorded for this clone. The chain links TRBV2 to TRBJ1-1; tentative D call: TRBD1 (6 bases). Deletions cut 10 bases from V and 4 bases from J, with 13 bases between. The CDR3 loop spans 12 amino acids. The germline CDR1 and CDR2 sequences are SNHLY and FYNNEI. The CDR3 region has the DNA TGTGCCATTTTTCAGGGGATCACTGAAGCTTTCTTT. It encodes CAIFQGITEAFF.

The chain recombines TRBV5-1 with TRBJ1-3; D is possibly TRBD1 (5 bases). CDR3 size: 15 residues. CDR1 SGHRS and CDR2 YFSETQ come from the germline V gene. Trimming cost V 0 bases and J 3 bases, with 10 bases left between them. CDR3 DNA: TGCGCCAGCAGCTTGGAGGCAGGGAATGGAAACACCATATATTTT. Translated, it gives CASSLEAGNGNTIYF.

The V and J genes are TRBV12-3 or TRBV12-4 and TRBJ1-6, with D maybe TRBD1 (6 bases). With 8 bases removed from V and 6 bases from J, the gap between germline ends came to 11 bases. The CDR3 consists of 13 residues. The CDR3 DNA is TGTGCCAGCTGCGGACAGCTTAATTCACCCCTCCACTTT. Protein product: CASCGQLNSPLHF.

The chain combines TRBV11-2 with TRBJ2-7; D is unresolved. CDR1 is SGHAT, CDR2 FQNNGV, per germline. This CDR3 region has 14 residues. The CDR3 reads CTTTSPTGSYEQYF. Here the CDR3 DNA reads TGTACCACCACCTCCCCAACCGGCTCCTACGAGCAGTACTTC.